What follows are 4 T cell receptor beta chains derived from one specimen sequenced in a study of CD8 T cells in ankylosing spondylitis. One entry per CDR3 protein, called by TCRdb with MiXCR from the 5' RACE reads. The sample records about 130,000 distinct CDR3 sequences, 11% being singletons. Sample: blood, either unsorted or a sorted T cell fraction (not recorded which). These receptors all come from a female donor with ankylosing spondylitis or in good health (not recorded which).

This clonotype was recorded many times. This rearrangement joins TRBV24-1 to TRBJ1-2; D perhaps matches TRBD1 (6 bases). Trimming cost V 4 bases and J 5 bases, with 13 bases left between them. The germline V gene encodes CDR1 KGHDR and CDR2 SFDVKD. The CDR3 is made up of 14 amino acids. CDR3 DNA sequence: TGTGCCACCAGTGACTCGGGACAACTATATGGCTACACCTTC. The encoded protein is CATSDSGQLYGYTF.

In its sample, this clonotype was seen many times. The rearrangement links TRBV20-1 to TRBJ2-2; 13 bases agree with TRBD2. Germline V lookup: CDR1 DFQATT, CDR2 SNEGSKA (reference sequence). The CDR3 covers 15 residues. J lost 4 bases, V lost 5 bases, and 4 bases had no gene match. The CDR3 here is CSAPGLAGATGELFF. In nucleotides, the CDR3 is TGCAGTGCTCCTGGACTAGCGGGGGCCACCGGGGAGCTGTTTTTT.

This clonotype was counted ten times or more. The rearrangement joins TRBV5-1 to TRBJ1-2, with TRBD1 matching over 7 bases. CDR1 SGHRS and CDR2 YFSETQ come from the germline V gene. The CDR3 is 13 residues long. The junction had 7 bases not matched to a gene; V was cut back by 5 bases and J by 6 bases. CDR3 nucleotide sequence: TGCGCCAGCAGTACCGACAGGGCAAATGGCTACACCTTC. Translation: CASSTDRANGYTF. The full variable domain, rest sourced from reference TRBV5-1 and TRBJ1-2, is KAGVTQTPRYLIKTRGQQVTLSCSPISGHRSVSWYQQTPGQGLQFLFEYFSETQRNKGNFPGRFSGRQFSNSRSEMNVSTLELGDSALYLCASSTDRANGYTFGSGTRLTVV.

The chain uses TRBV4-2 and TRBJ2-4; D possibly corresponds to TRBD1 (5 bases). The CDR3 covers 17 residues. Germline lookup yields CDR1 LGHNA and CDR2 YNFKEQ. Trimming stripped 4 bases from V and 0 bases from J, with 16 bases between. The CDR3 sequence: CASSPGPRGLAKNIQYF. The CDR3 nucleotides are TGTGCCAGCAGCCCTGGGCCTAGGGGCTTAGCCAAAAACATTCAGTACTTC.